These 14 T cell receptor beta chains were all obtained from the same sample, sequenced in a study of chemoradiotherapy in HPV16-positive cancers. Some clones are missing from TCRdb's copy, which holds only in-frame ones; the method was immunoSEQ multiplex PCR. Among thousands of clones, about 88% were seen once, and the ten largest hold about 5%. Sequenced material: tumor tissue, taken from a patient who underwent chemoradiotherapy. The receptors here all came from a human donor with HPV-associated anogenital cancer.

J is TRBJ2-4 and V is TRBV2; D is uncertain. The germline V gene encodes CDR1 SNHLY and CDR2 FYNNEI. V gave up 1 base and J gave up 0 bases, with 10 bases separating them. The CDR3 has 16 amino acids. The CDR3 nucleotides read TGTGCCAGCAGTGAAGGTGCCAGCCTAGCCAAAAACATTCAGTACTTC. This gives the protein CASSEGASLAKNIQYF.

The chain recombines TRBV7-2 with TRBJ2-3; D is uncertain. Germline V gene sequence: CDR1 SGHTA, CDR2 FQGNSA. The V gene lost 1 base and the J gene lost 4 bases, with 6 bases spanning the gap. This CDR3 has 13 amino acids. The CDR3 nucleotides are TGTGCCAGCAGCTTAGGCACGGCAGATACGCAGTATTTT. Encoded protein: CASSLGTADTQYF.

In its sample, this clone was seen a few times. V gene TRBV25-1 combines with J gene TRBJ2-1; 10 bases agree with TRBD1. Trimming took 1 base from V and 10 from J; bases not matched to a gene: 7. Germline lookup yields CDR1 MGHDK and CDR2 SYGVNS. The CDR3 is 15 amino acids. The CDR3 region is CASSEWDRGIEEQFF. As DNA, the CDR3 is TGTGCCAGCAGTGAATGGGACAGGGGAATAGAGGAGCAGTTCTTC.

This clone was detected once. This sequence joins TRBV19 and TRBJ2-3; TRBD1 agrees at 8 bases. The CDR3 runs to 15 residues. J was trimmed by 2 bases and V by 5 bases; bases with no gene match: 6. Germline loops: CDR1 LNHDA, CDR2 SQIVND (reference sequence). Written as DNA, the CDR3 is TGTGCCAGTAGTCCCTGGACAGGGATCACAGATACGCAGTATTTT. It is translated as CASSPWTGITDTQYF.

The J gene is TRBJ2-5, the V gene TRBV2; D gene uncertain. The CDR3 is 16 amino acids. From germline, CDR1 is SNHLY and CDR2 FYNNEI. Trimming removed 7 bases at V and 4 bases at J, with 22 bases between. CDR3 nucleotides: TGTGCCAGCACCCCCACCCTCAGAGACTTATTAGAGACCCAGTACTTC. Encoded protein: CASTPTLRDLLETQYF.

The chain joins TRBV18 to TRBJ2-1; TRBD2 matches at 9 bases. V lost 5 bases, J lost 8 bases, and 7 bases stayed unmatched. Germline assignment: CDR1 KGHSH and CDR2 LQKENI. The CDR3 runs 14 residues. The DNA of the CDR3 is TGTGCCAGCTCAAAGACTAGCGGTGAACATGAGCAGTTCTTC. Translation: CASSKTSGEHEQFF.

The chain links TRBV7-6 to TRBJ2-2; 9 bases are a match to TRBD2. V gave up 5 bases and J gave up 1 base; unmatched junction bases: 5. The germline gives CDR1 SGHVS, CDR2 FNYEAQ. The CDR3 runs 16 residues. CDR3 region: CASSISGRGNTGELFF. Here the CDR3 DNA reads TGTGCCAGCAGCATTAGCGGGAGAGGGAACACCGGGGAGCTGTTTTTT.

This sequence joins TRBV20-1 and TRBJ2-7; tentative D call: TRBD1 (6 bases). Germline V gene lookup returns CDR1 DFQATT and CDR2 SNEGSKA (reference sequence). The CDR3 is 11 amino acids. Trimming took off 6 bases at V and 3 bases at J, with 9 bases between the two ends. CDR3 loop: CSAQGYYEQYF. DNA of the CDR3: TGCAGTGCACAGGGCTACTACGAGCAGTACTTC.

Regarding this clone: Mismatch with germline at one junction end may stem from a read error. CDR3 DNA: TGTGCTAGCAGCTTAGAAGGCAGGGGAACAGATACGCAGTATTTT. Its translation: CASSLEGRGTDTQYF. V usage is TRBV7-7 and J usage is TRBJ2-3, with D perhaps matching TRBD1 (6 bases). CDR3 length equals 15 residues. Germline V gene data show CDR1 as SSHAT and CDR2 as FNYEAQ (reference sequence).

This clone was observed a single time. J is TRBJ1-5 and V is TRBV2; TRBD1 aligns across 10 bases. This CDR3 is 16 amino acids long. V lost 6 bases to trimming and J lost 3 bases; unmatched junction nucleotides: 8. Germline V gives CDR1 SNHLY, CDR2 FYNNEI. CDR3 loop: CASSPGTGVPNQPQHF. DNA for the CDR3: TGTGCCAGCAGCCCCGGGACAGGGGTCCCCAATCAGCCCCAGCATTTT.

The chain uses TRBV27 and TRBJ1-2, with 9 nucleotides matching TRBD1. Germline values: CDR1 MNHEY, CDR2 SMNVEV (reference sequence). The CDR3 totals 13 residues. The V segment lost 9 bases and the J segment 8 bases; nucleotides outside the gene matches: 10. The chain's CDR3 is CASRPTGGGGYTF. For the CDR3, the DNA is TGTGCCAGTCGTCCCACAGGGGGCGGCGGCTACACCTTC.

This chain uses TRBV6-4 with TRBJ2-7; 9 bases are a match to TRBD1. V lost 8 bases, J lost 2 bases, and 4 bases stayed unmatched. Germline assignment: CDR1 MRHNA and CDR2 SNTAGT. There are 13 residues in the CDR3. The CDR3 sequence is CASPGTGTYEQYF. DNA for the CDR3: TGTGCCAGCCCGGGGACAGGGACCTACGAGCAGTACTTC.

This clone appeared a single time. This chain connects TRBV30 to TRBJ1-2; D gene uncertain. The CDR3 is 14 amino acids. CDR1 and CDR2 from the germline V gene are GTSNPN and SVGIG (reference sequence). The V end lost 4 bases, the J end lost 8 bases, and 20 bases lay between the germline ends. CDR3 DNA sequence: TGTGCCTGGACCAGACTCGCAGGAAGGAGCGGCTACACCTTC. Amino acid sequence: CAWTRLAGRSGYTF. The complete variable domain, with remaining parts taken from reference TRBV30 and TRBJ1-2, reads SQTIHQWPATLVQPVGSPLSLECTVEGTSNPNLYWYRQAAGRGLQLLFYSVGIGQISSEVPQNLSASRPQDRQFILSSKKLLLSDSGFYLCAWTRLAGRSGYTFGSGTRLTVV.

The chain combines TRBV28 with TRBJ2-2; D remains ambiguous. Per the germline V gene, CDR1 is MDHEN and CDR2 is SYDVKM. The CDR3 runs 14 residues. Trimming shortened V by 1 base and J by 7 bases, and 10 bases separated the two germline ends. CDR3 region: CASSLYPTNGELFF. CDR3 bases: TGTGCCAGCAGTTTATACCCTACTAACGGGGAGCTGTTTTTT.